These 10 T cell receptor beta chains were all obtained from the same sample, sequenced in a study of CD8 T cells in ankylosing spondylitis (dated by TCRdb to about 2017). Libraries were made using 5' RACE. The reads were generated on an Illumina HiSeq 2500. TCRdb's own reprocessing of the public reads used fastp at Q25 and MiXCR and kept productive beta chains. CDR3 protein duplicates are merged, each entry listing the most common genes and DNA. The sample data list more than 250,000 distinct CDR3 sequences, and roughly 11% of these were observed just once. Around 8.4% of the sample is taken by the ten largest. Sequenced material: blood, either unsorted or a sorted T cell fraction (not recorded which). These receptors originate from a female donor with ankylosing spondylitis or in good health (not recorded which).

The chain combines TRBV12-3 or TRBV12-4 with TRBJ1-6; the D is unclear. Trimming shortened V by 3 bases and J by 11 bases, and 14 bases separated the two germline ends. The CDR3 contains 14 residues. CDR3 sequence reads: CASSFDWERAPLHF. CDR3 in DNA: TGTGCCAGCAGTTTTGACTGGGAAAGAGCACCCCTCCACTTT.

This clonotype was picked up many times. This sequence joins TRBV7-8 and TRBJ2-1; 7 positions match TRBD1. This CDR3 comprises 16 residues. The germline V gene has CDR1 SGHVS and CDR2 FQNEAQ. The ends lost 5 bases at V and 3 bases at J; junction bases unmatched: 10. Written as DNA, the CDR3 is TGTGCCAGCAGCCGAATCGACAGGGAAAACTACAATGAGCAGTTCTTC. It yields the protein CASSRIDRENYNEQFF.

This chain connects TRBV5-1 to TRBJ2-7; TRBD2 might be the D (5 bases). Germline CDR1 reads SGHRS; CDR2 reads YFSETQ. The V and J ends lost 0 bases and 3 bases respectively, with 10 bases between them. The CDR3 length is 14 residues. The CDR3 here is CASSLEGSGYEQYF. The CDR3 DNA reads TGCGCCAGCAGCTTGGAAGGGAGCGGCTACGAGCAGTACTTC.

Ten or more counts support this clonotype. Here the CDR3 DNA reads TGTGCCAGCAGCGTAGTAGGGGGTTGGGATACGCAGTATTTT. Residues: CASSVVGGWDTQYF. The rearrangement links TRBV9 to TRBJ2-3, with a tentative D call TRBD1 (6 bases). Germline CDR1 SGDLS, CDR2 YYNGEE. The CDR3 is 14 amino acids. Deletions cut 0 bases from V and 6 bases from J, with 11 bases between.

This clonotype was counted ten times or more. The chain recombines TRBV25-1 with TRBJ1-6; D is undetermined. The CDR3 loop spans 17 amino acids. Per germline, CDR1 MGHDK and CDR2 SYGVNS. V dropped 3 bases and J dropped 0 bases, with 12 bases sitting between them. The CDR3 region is CASSDLSGSSYNSPLHF. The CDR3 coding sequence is TGTGCCAGCAGTGATCTTTCTGGGAGCTCCTATAATTCACCCCTCCACTTT.

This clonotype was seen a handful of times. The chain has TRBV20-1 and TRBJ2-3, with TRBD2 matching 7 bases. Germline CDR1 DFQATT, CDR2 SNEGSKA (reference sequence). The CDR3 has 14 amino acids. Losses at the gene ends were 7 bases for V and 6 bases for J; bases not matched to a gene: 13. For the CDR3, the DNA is TGCAGTGGCCGAGATCGCGGGAGTAGGGATACGCAGTATTTT. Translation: CSGRDRGSRDTQYF.

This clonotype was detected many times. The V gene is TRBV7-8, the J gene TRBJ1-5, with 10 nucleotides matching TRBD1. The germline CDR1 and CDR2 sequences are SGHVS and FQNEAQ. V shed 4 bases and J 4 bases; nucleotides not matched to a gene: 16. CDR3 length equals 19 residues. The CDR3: CASSWDRDRGGYRNQPQHF. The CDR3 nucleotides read TGTGCCAGCAGCTGGGACCGGGACAGGGGAGGATATAGGAATCAGCCCCAGCATTTT.

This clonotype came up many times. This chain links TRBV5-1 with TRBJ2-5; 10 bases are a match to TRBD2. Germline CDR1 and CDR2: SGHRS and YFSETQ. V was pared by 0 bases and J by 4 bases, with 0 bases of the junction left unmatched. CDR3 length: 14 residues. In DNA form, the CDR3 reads TGCGCCAGCAGCTTGGGGACTAGCGGAGAGACCCAGTACTTC. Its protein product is CASSLGTSGETQYF.

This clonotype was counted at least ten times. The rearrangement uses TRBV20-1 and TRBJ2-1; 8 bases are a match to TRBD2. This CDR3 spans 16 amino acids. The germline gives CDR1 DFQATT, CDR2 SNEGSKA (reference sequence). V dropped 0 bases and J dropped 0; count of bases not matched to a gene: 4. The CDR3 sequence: CSARDLSGSSYNEQFF. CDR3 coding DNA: TGCAGTGCTAGAGATCTCAGCGGGAGCTCCTACAATGAGCAGTTCTTC.

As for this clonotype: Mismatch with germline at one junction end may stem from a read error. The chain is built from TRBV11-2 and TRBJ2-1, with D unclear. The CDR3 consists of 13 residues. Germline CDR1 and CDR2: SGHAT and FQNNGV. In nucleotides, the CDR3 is TGTGCCGGCAGCCTGAGCTCCTACAATGAGCAGTTCTTC. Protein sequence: CAGSLSSYNEQFF.